Here is one T cell receptor (beta chain) with its context. TCRdb's table, derived via immunoSEQ multiplex PCR, lists solely in-frame clones and lacks some. Of 150,000 to 180,000 clones in the sample, about 90% were seen once. These data come from a study of blood T cell repertoires in COVID-19. Study-level information: From the United States, Italy and Spain came samples of acute and convalescent COVID-19. Sample material is recorded as cDNA or gDNA derived from T cells, B-cell-depleted T cells, or PBMCs.

This CDR3 contains 19 residues. V lost 6 bases and J 0 bases, leaving 21 bases between the germline ends. CDR1 and CDR2 (germline): SNHLY, FYNNEI. Sequenced: peripheral blood. This clonotype was sampled from a man aged 50 to 60 with acute or convalescent COVID-19. The chain has TRBV2 and TRBJ1-6; possible D gene TRBD1, 5 bases. Here the CDR3 reads CASRPRRAGGDSYNSPLHF. The DNA for the CDR3 is TGTGCCAGCAGACCCCGAAGGGCAGGAGGGGACTCCTATAATTCACCCCTCCACTTT.